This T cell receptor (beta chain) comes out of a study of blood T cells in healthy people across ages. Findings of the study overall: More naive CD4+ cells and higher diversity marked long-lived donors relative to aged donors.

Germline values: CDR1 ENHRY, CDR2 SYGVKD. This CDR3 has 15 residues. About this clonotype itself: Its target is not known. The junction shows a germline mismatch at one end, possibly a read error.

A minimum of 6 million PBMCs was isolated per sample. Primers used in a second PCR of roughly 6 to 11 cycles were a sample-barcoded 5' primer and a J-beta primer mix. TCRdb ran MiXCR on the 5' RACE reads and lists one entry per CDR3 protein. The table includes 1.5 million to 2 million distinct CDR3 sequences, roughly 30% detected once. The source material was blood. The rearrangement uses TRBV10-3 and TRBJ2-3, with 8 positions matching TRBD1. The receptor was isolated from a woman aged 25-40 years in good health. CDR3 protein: CVISESTGGHHTQYF. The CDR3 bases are TGTGTCATCAGTGAGTCCACAGGGGGGCACCATACGCAGTATTTT.